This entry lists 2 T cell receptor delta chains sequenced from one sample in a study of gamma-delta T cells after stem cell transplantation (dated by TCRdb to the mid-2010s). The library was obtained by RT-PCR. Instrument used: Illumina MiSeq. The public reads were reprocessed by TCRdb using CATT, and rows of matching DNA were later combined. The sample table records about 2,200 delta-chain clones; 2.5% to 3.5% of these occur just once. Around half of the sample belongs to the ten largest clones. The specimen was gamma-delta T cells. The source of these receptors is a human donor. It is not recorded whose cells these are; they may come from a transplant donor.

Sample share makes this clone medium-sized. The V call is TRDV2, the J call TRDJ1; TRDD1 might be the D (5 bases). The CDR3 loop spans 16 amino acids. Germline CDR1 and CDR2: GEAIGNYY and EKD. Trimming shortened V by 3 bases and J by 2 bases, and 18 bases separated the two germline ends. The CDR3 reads CACDPLTLIETDKLIF. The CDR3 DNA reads TGTGCCTGTGACCCCTTAACCCTAATAGAGACCGATAAACTCATCTTT.

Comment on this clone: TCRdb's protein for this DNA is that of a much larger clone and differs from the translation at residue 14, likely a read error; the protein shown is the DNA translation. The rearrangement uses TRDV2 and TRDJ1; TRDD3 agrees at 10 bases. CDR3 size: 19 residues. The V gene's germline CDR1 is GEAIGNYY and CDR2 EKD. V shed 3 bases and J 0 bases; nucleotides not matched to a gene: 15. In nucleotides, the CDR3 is TGTGCCTGTGACGCCTTAGAAGGTACTGGGGGATCTTACACCGATAAACTCATCTTT. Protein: CACDALEGTGGSYTDKLIF.